The rows below give T cell receptor beta chains drawn from one sample of a study of response to subunit inactivated influenza vaccine. TCRdb ran MiXCR on the RT-PCR reads and lists one entry per CDR3 protein. The sample yields approximately 490,000 distinct CDR3 sequences, 6.5% to 8% seen once. Sequencing used PBMCs from blood, obtained roughly 24 months after vaccination. All receptors derive from a man in his fifties or sixties who received an inactivated influenza vaccine. Each CDR3 is given with its conserved first and last residue. A D gene is named only where the DNA matches it firmly. Rows may omit the clone size; those that give it use once, few, many or a size class.

>TRBV10-3|TRBJ2-2|.|.
CAIRGKENTGELFF
TGTGCCATCAGAGGAAAGGAGAACACCGGGGAGCTGTTTTTT
>TRBV20-1|TRBJ2-7|TRBD2|.
CSARLAGGLAFEQYF
TGCAGTGCTAGACTCGCGGGGGGACTAGCGTTCGAGCAGTACTTC
>TRBV20-1|TRBJ2-7|TRBD2|.
CSARLAGMFEQYF
TGCAGTGCGAGACTAGCGGGGATGTTCGAGCAGTACTTC
>TRBV5-1|TRBJ2-7|.|many
CASSPPEGFEQYF
TGCGCCAGCAGCCCACCGGAGGGGTTCGAGCAGTACTTC
>TRBV27|TRBJ2-1|.|.
CASSLEQSVYNEQFF
TGTGCCAGCAGTTTAGAGCAGAGTGTTTACAATGAGCAGTTCTTC
>TRBV18|TRBJ2-2|.|.
CASPRGNTGELFF
TGTGCCAGCCCACGCGGGAACACCGGGGAGCTGTTTTTT
>TRBV27|TRBJ1-5|TRBD1|few
CASSWTGINQPQHF
TGTGCCAGCAGCTGGACAGGGATCAATCAGCCCCAGCATTTT
>TRBV5-6|TRBJ1-3|.|few
CASSLRDTIYF
TGTGCCAGCAGCTTAAGGGACACCATATATTTT
>TRBV27|TRBJ1-3|TRBD1|.
CASSCDRGGAGNTIYF
TGTGCCAGCAGTTGTGACAGGGGGGGTGCTGGAAACACCATATATTTT
>TRBV4-2|TRBJ2-7|.|many
CASSQEIGRQQYF
TGTGCCAGCAGCCAAGAAATCGGGCGGCAGCAGTACTTC
>TRBV7-3|TRBJ2-5|.|few
CASSLIGGISETQYF
TGTGCCAGCAGCTTAATAGGCGGGATATCAGAGACCCAGTACTTC
>TRBV4-3|TRBJ2-5|.|.
CASSQDAFGEYQETQYF
TGCGCCAGCAGCCAAGATGCGTTCGGAGAGTACCAAGAGACCCAGTACTTC
>TRBV11-2|TRBJ2-1|TRBD2|few
CASSLDLAGAYNEQFF
TGTGCCAGCAGCTTAGATTTAGCGGGAGCCTACAATGAGCAGTTCTTC
>TRBV4-1|TRBJ1-2|.|many
CASSQEWGSNYGYTF
TGCGCCAGCAGCCAAGAGTGGGGTTCTAACTATGGCTACACCTTC
>TRBV7-2|TRBJ2-7|.|.
CASSLGTGTSFYEQYF
TGTGCCAGCAGCTTAGGAACAGGGACGTCTTTTTACGAGCAGTACTTC